This section outlines one T cell receptor (beta chain) sequence together with its context. What it recognizes is unknown. Trimming left V 0 bases short and J 0 bases short, with 5 bases between. The germline V gene encodes CDR1 LGHDT and CDR2 YNNKEL (reference sequence). The CDR3 has 14 residues. These data belong to a study of T cell responses to AZD1222 COVID-19 vaccine. Data came from immunoSEQ multiplex PCR; TCRdb stores just in-frame clones and leaves some out. This sample has some 150,000 clones, with roughly nine tenths found just once. Study-wide points: Baseline seropositivity characterized only a handful of AZD1222 recipients. Repertoire samples came only from after the peak T cell response. Unmutated regions of variants are reportedly targeted by nearly half of spike-specific TCRs. Two doses of AZD1222 preceded a rise in Spike-specific TCR breadth and depth.

The sample in question was peripheral blood, obtained 28 days after the second AZD1222 dose. The genes are TRBV3-1 (or the pseudogene TRBV3-2) and TRBJ1-1; D gene ambiguous. The receptor comes from an adult who received the AZD1222 COVID-19 vaccine. DNA of the CDR3: TGTGCCAGCAGCCAAGATCACTTGAACACTGAAGCTTTCTTT. Translation gives CASSQDHLNTEAFF.